Shown below are 30 T cell receptor beta chains from a single sample sequenced in a study of cytomegalovirus exposure and HLA in healthy donors. A multiplex PCR was run with 60 Vbeta primers and 13 Jbeta primers. TCRdb keeps only in-frame clones here, not all; method: immunoSEQ multiplex PCR. The sample contains roughly 150,000 clones, roughly 76% of which appear only once. Source material: PBMCs. The receptors shown here come from a male donor in good health and CMV-seronegative.

This chain joins TRBV5-1 and TRBJ2-5; 8 bases line up with TRBD2. Germline CDR1 reads SGHRS; CDR2 reads YFSETQ. V was pared by 1 base and J by 4 bases, with 9 bases of the junction left unmatched. The CDR3 extends over 16 amino acids. CDR3 amino acids: CASSLWSGGDPETQYF. CDR3 in DNA: TGCGCCAGCAGCTTGTGGAGCGGGGGAGACCCAGAGACCCAGTACTTC.

The chain joins TRBV4-3 to TRBJ2-2; D gene unclear. Trimming stripped 0 bases from V and 2 bases from J, with 10 bases between. Germline assignment: CDR1 LGHNA and CDR2 YSLEER. The CDR3 totals 16 residues. The CDR3 here is CASSQDWHPNTGELFF. In DNA, the CDR3 is TGCGCCAGCAGCCAAGATTGGCACCCCAACACCGGGGAGCTGTTTTTT.

V gene TRBV6-5 combines with J gene TRBJ2-7; maybe TRBD1 (6 bases). CDR1 MNHEY and CDR2 SVGAGI come from the germline V gene. The CDR3 contains 13 residues. V was clipped by 6 bases and J by 0 bases, with 9 bases between them. The CDR3 region has the DNA TGTGCCAGCAGAAGGGGGAGCTCCTACGAGCAGTACTTC. As protein: CASRRGSSYEQYF.

This clone was recorded a few times. V gene TRBV19 combines with J gene TRBJ1-5; D unclear. The germline CDR1 and CDR2 sequences are LNHDA and SQIVND (reference sequence). CDR3 length equals 15 residues. V shed 3 bases and J shed 2 bases, with 11 bases lying between them. As DNA, the CDR3 is TGTGCCAGTAGTATCGCCAGCGGGGGCAATCAGCCCCAGCATTTT. Protein sequence: CASSIASGGNQPQHF. Based on the CDR3 plus reference TRBV19 and TRBJ1-5, the full variable domain is DGGITQSPKYLFRKEGQNVTLSCEQNLNHDAMYWYRQDPGQGLRLIYYSQIVNDFQKGDIAEGYSVSREKKESFPLTVTSAQKNPTAFYLCASSIASGGNQPQHFGDGTRLSIL.

In this sample, this clone turned up once. The chain couples TRBV10-1 to TRBJ1-5; TRBD1 agrees at 10 bases. V lost 10 bases, J lost 7 bases, and 4 bases stayed unmatched. The CDR3 spans 12 residues. Germline CDR1 is WNHNN and CDR2 is SYGVQD (reference sequence). The CDR3 sequence is CATGQGGQPQHF. In DNA form, the CDR3 reads TGCGCCACTGGACAGGGGGGACAGCCCCAGCATTTT.

V usage is TRBV5-6 and J usage is TRBJ1-3; TRBD1 is a possible D gene (5 bases). V was trimmed by 0 bases and J by 6 bases, leaving 10 bases between them. This CDR3 has 14 amino acids. Germline CDR1 SGHDT, CDR2 YYEEEE. Here the CDR3 reads CASSLGQSENTIYF. The CDR3 bases are TGTGCCAGCAGCTTGGGACAGTCGGAAAACACCATATATTTT.

The CDR3 spells CASGETGLNQPQHF. In DNA form, the CDR3 reads TGTGCTAGTGGCGAAACAGGGTTGAATCAGCCCCAGCATTTT. The V gene is TRBV12-5, the J gene TRBJ1-5, with D tentatively TRBD1 (6 bases). Per the germline V gene, CDR1 is LGHNT and CDR2 is FRNRAP. V was trimmed by 6 bases and J by 4 bases, leaving 13 bases between them. The CDR3 loop spans 14 amino acids.

The CDR3 here is CASSLEDSRFRSLHF. In nucleotides, the CDR3 is TGCGCCAGCAGCCTCGAGGACAGTAGGTTTCGGTCCCTCCACTTT. This chain uses TRBV5-1 with TRBJ1-6, with a possible D match to TRBD1 (6 bases). The CDR3 loop spans 15 amino acids. V lost 4 bases, J lost 14 bases, and 22 bases lay in between. Per germline, CDR1 SGHRS and CDR2 YFSETQ.

The gene calls are TRBV10-2 and TRBJ2-5, with TRBD2 matching 9 bases. The CDR3 is 17 amino acids. Trimming at V came to 3 bases and at J to 3 bases, leaving 11 bases not matched to a gene. CDR1 and CDR2 (germline): WSHSY, SAAADI. The CDR3 bases are TGCGCCAGCAGTGACCTGGCGGGGGGGCCTTCTGAAGAGACCCAGTACTTC. It translates to CASSDLAGGPSEETQYF.

The chain carries TRBV7-2 and TRBJ1-2; 7 positions match TRBD1. This CDR3 has 14 residues. V lost 5 bases, J lost 1 base, and 4 bases stayed unmatched. Germline V lookup: CDR1 SGHTA, CDR2 FQGNSA. Written as DNA, the CDR3 is TGTGCCAGCAGCCCGACAGGGTTTAACTATGGCTACACCTTC. It encodes CASSPTGFNYGYTF.

This clone was counted only a few times. The genes are TRBV10-3 and TRBJ2-2, with 15 bases matching TRBD2. The CDR3 extends over 18 amino acids. The germline CDR1 and CDR2 sequences are ENHRY and SYGVKD. J gave up 4 bases and V 3 bases, and 6 bases lay outside the gene matches. CDR3 sequence (DNA): TGTGCCATCAGTGACCGGACTAGCGGGGGGGACGGCACCGGGGAGCTGTTTTTT. As protein: CAISDRTSGGDGTGELFF.

The J gene is TRBJ1-2, the V gene TRBV5-4; D is possibly TRBD1 (6 bases). V was shortened by 0 bases and J by 4 bases, with 13 bases between the two germline ends. Germline loops: CDR1 SGHNT, CDR2 YYREEE (reference sequence). The CDR3 length is 15 residues. Here the CDR3 DNA reads TGTGCCAGCAGCTTGGACAGGGTGTCGGTCTATGGCTACACCTTC. Protein sequence: CASSLDRVSVYGYTF.

The chain joins TRBV18 to TRBJ1-1; 9 bases are a match to TRBD1. CDR1 is KGHSH, CDR2 LQKENI, per germline. The CDR3 extends over 15 amino acids. J was trimmed by 1 base and V by 5 bases; bases with no gene match: 5. CDR3 amino acids: CASSSWTGENTEAFF. CDR3 DNA sequence: TGTGCCAGCTCATCGTGGACAGGGGAGAACACTGAAGCTTTCTTT.

Written as DNA, the CDR3 is TGTGCCAGCCGGGGGGTGGGTGAAGCTTTCTTT. Protein: CASRGVGEAFF. J is TRBJ1-1 and V is TRBV6-5; TRBD1 is a possible D gene (5 bases). CDR1 is MNHEY, CDR2 SVGAGI, per germline. V lost 8 bases and J 7 bases, leaving 11 bases between the germline ends. The CDR3 totals 11 residues.

The chain uses TRBV19 and TRBJ2-5; D might be TRBD2 (6 bases). The J call could be wrong; TRBJ2-7 is a better fit for the DNA end. Germline V gives CDR1 LNHDA, CDR2 SQIVND (reference sequence). CDR3 length equals 14 residues. The CDR3 DNA follows: TGTGCCAGTAGTCAGCGGGCAGTCTCCTACGAGCAGTACTTC. It translates to CASSQRAVSYEQYF.

The chain recombines TRBV5-1 with TRBJ2-2; a weak D match, TRBD1 (5 bases). The CDR3 spans 15 residues. Germline V gives CDR1 SGHRS, CDR2 YFSETQ. The V and J ends lost 1 base and 4 bases respectively, with 11 bases between them. The CDR3 protein is CASSLLQGSTGELFF. Here the CDR3 DNA reads TGCGCCAGCAGCTTGCTCCAGGGATCCACCGGGGAGCTGTTTTTT. Together with reference TRBV5-1 and TRBJ2-2, the CDR3 gives the full variable domain: KAGVTQTPRYLIKTRGQQVTLSCSPISGHRSVSWYQQTPGQGLQFLFEYFSETQRNKGNFPGRFSGRQFSNSRSEMNVSTLELGDSALYLCASSLLQGSTGELFFGEGSRLTVL.

The chain couples TRBV5-1 to TRBJ1-2; 7 nucleotides agree with TRBD1. Trimming cost V 4 bases and J 4 bases; bases outside gene matches: 16. Germline-derived CDR1 and CDR2 are SGHRS and YFSETQ. This CDR3 is 17 amino acids long. CDR3 nucleotide sequence: TGCGCCAGCAGCGCGACTGCTCTGACAGGGTGGCGCTATGGCTACACCTTC. Its protein is CASSATALTGWRYGYTF.

The chain has TRBV5-1 and TRBJ2-1; D may be TRBD2 (5 bases). This CDR3 has 15 amino acids. Germline V gene data show CDR1 as SGHRS and CDR2 as YFSETQ. V lost 0 bases to trimming and J lost 7 bases, with 14 bases between them. DNA of the CDR3: TGCGCCAGCAGCTTGGAGAGGGTTAACTTGAATGAGCAGTTCTTC. This codes for CASSLERVNLNEQFF.

The J gene is TRBJ2-3, the V gene TRBV6-1, with D unclear. Trimming took off 6 bases at V and 4 bases at J, with 8 bases between the two ends. Germline V gives CDR1 MNHNS, CDR2 SASEGT. This CDR3 is built from 12 residues. CDR3: CASRIGADTQYF. CDR3 nucleotides: TGTGCCAGCAGGATCGGAGCAGATACGCAGTATTTT.

This clone occurred once. The chain couples TRBV5-4 to TRBJ1-6, with D hard to call. V was clipped by 0 bases and J by 9 bases, with 13 bases between them. The CDR3 has 15 residues. Germline loops: CDR1 SGHNT, CDR2 YYREEE (reference sequence). The DNA of the CDR3 is TGTGCCAGCAGCTTGGATTCGGGGTCTGCTTCACCCCTCCACTTT. This translates into CASSLDSGSASPLHF.

The chain is built from TRBV29-1 and TRBJ2-2, with D possibly TRBD1 on 5 matching bases. Per germline, CDR1 SQVTM and CDR2 ANQGSEA. V lost 5 bases and J lost 0, with 10 bases in between. The CDR3 is 14 residues long. This chain's CDR3 is CSVKGPANTGELFF. In DNA, the CDR3 is TGCAGCGTTAAGGGGCCCGCGAACACCGGGGAGCTGTTTTTT.

The gene calls are TRBV13 and TRBJ2-7; 10 bases line up with TRBD1. J was trimmed by 4 bases and V by 4 bases; bases with no gene match: 7. The CDR3 is 15 amino acids. Germline CDR1 reads PRHDT; CDR2 reads FYEKMQ (reference sequence). CDR3 in amino acids: CASSSDRDRGYEQYF. The CDR3 coding sequence is TGTGCCAGCAGCTCGGACCGGGACAGGGGTTACGAGCAGTACTTC.

The rearrangement uses TRBV11-2 and TRBJ2-2; the D gene is possibly TRBD1 (5 bases). The CDR3 length is 13 residues. Germline V lookup: CDR1 SGHAT, CDR2 FQNNGV. Trimming removed 6 bases at V and 1 base at J, with 6 bases between. The CDR3 here is CASRQVNTGELFF. CDR3 nucleotide sequence: TGTGCCAGCAGACAGGTGAACACCGGGGAGCTGTTTTTT.

The rearrangement uses TRBV19 and TRBJ2-3; D gene uncertain. Germline V CDR1 and CDR2: LNHDA, SQIVND (reference sequence). The CDR3 extends over 14 amino acids. The V gene lost 5 bases and the J gene lost 2 bases, with 11 bases spanning the gap. The CDR3 DNA follows: TGTGCCAGTAGTTCCCGGTCTTACACAGATACGCAGTATTTT. Translation: CASSSRSYTDTQYF.

The chain carries TRBV2 and TRBJ1-2; TRBD1 might be the D (5 bases). The germline V and J ends were trimmed by 4 bases and 0 bases, with 15 bases remaining between them. CDR1 SNHLY and CDR2 FYNNEI come from the germline V gene. This CDR3 contains 16 residues. CDR3 DNA sequence: TGTGCCAGCAGTGGCGTCAGGGTACATTCTAACTATGGCTACACCTTC. Translated: CASSGVRVHSNYGYTF. Full variable domain (rest looked up from reference TRBV2 and TRBJ1-2): EPEVTQTPSHQVTQMGQEVILRCVPISNHLYFYWYRQILGQKVEFLVSFYNNEISEKSEIFDDQFSVERPDGSNFTLKIRSTKLEDSAMYFCASSGVRVHSNYGYTFGSGTRLTVV.

The chain uses TRBV29-1 and TRBJ1-1, with 7 bases aligning to TRBD1. This CDR3 is built from 12 residues. CDR1 is SQVTM, CDR2 ANQGSEA, per germline. After removal of 4 bases from V and 4 bases from J, the junction contained 3 bases not matched to a gene. CDR3 loop: CSVGQGGTEAFF. The DNA for the CDR3 is TGCAGCGTTGGCCAGGGGGGCACTGAAGCTTTCTTT. Using reference TRBV29-1 and TRBJ1-1 for the parts outside the CDR3, the full variable domain is SAVISQKPSRDICQRGTSLTIQCQVDSQVTMMFWYRQQPGQSLTLIATANQGSEATYESGFVIDKFPISRPNLTFSTLTVSNMSPEDSSIYLCSVGQGGTEAFFGQGTRLTVV.

The chain combines TRBV28 with TRBJ1-4, with D tentatively TRBD1 (5 bases). Germline CDR1 reads MDHEN; CDR2 reads SYDVKM. The ends were cut back, 7 bases at V and 8 bases at J, with 11 bases in the middle. The CDR3 covers 12 residues. The CDR3 sequence: CASTQGPEKLFF. The CDR3 bases are TGTGCCAGCACCCAGGGTCCGGAAAAACTGTTTTTT. Looking up the rest from reference TRBV28 and TRBJ1-4 gives the full variable domain: DVKVTQSSRYLVKRTGEKVFLECVQDMDHENMFWYRQDPGLGLRLIYFSYDVKMKEKGDIPEGYSVSREKKERFSLILESASTNQTSMYLCASTQGPEKLFFGSGTQLSVL.

CDR3 sequence: CASSSFSTSGVLPTDTQYF. The CDR3 DNA sequence: TGTGCCAGCAGCTCGTTTTCGACTAGCGGGGTTCTCCCCACAGATACGCAGTATTTT. This chain connects TRBV7-8 to TRBJ2-3, with 11 bases that match TRBD2. V was pared by 4 bases and J by 2 bases, with 14 bases of the junction left unmatched. The CDR3 consists of 19 residues. Germline V gene data show CDR1 as SGHVS and CDR2 as FQNEAQ.

V usage is TRBV5-1 and J usage is TRBJ2-4; tentatively, D is TRBD1 (7 bases). The CDR3 runs 16 residues. The ends were cut back, 4 bases at V and 0 bases at J, with 14 bases in the middle. Looked up from germline, CDR1 is SGHRS and CDR2 is YFSETQ. The CDR3 reads CASSARQGLAKNIQYF. Here the CDR3 DNA reads TGCGCCAGCAGCGCCCGACAGGGACTAGCCAAAAACATTCAGTACTTC.

The chain uses TRBV7-2 and TRBJ1-2; maybe TRBD1 (5 bases). The germline V and J ends were trimmed by 4 bases and 2 bases, with 11 bases remaining between them. The CDR3 has 14 amino acids. The V gene's germline CDR1 is SGHTA and CDR2 FQGNSA. The CDR3 DNA reads as TGTGCCAGCAGCTCCAGGGTAGGGAACTATGGCTACACCTTC. It translates to CASSSRVGNYGYTF. The complete variable domain, with remaining parts taken from reference TRBV7-2 and TRBJ1-2, reads GAGVSQSPSNKVTEKGKDVELRCDPISGHTALYWYRQSLGQGLEFLIYFQGNSAPDKSGLPSDRFSAERTGGSVSTLTIQRTQQEDSAVYLCASSSRVGNYGYTFGSGTRLTVV.